These 28 T cell receptor beta chains were sequenced from one sample in a study of identical twins. One entry per CDR3 protein, called by TCRdb with MiXCR from the 5' RACE reads. Of 1.5 million to 2 million distinct CDR3 sequences in the sample, about 32% were seen once. The specimen sequenced was cord blood. These receptors were obtained from a newborn girl in good health.

Comments on this clonotype: One end of the junction varies from germline; a read error may be responsible. The chain recombines TRBV10-3 with TRBJ2-5; maybe TRBD2 (7 bases). This CDR3 region has 14 residues. Looked up from germline, CDR1 is ENHRY and CDR2 is SYGVKD. The CDR3, as DNA: TGTGGCATCAGTGAACCTCTCACGGGGGGCGAACAGTACTTC. Its translation: CGISEPLTGGEQYF.

The chain links TRBV7-2 to TRBJ1-3; 7 bases map to TRBD1. Germline V CDR1 and CDR2: SGHTA, FQGNSA. Losses at the gene ends were 4 bases for V and 6 bases for J; bases not matched to a gene: 6. This CDR3 is 14 amino acids long. The CDR3: CASSSNRGLNTIYF. In DNA form, the CDR3 reads TGTGCCAGCAGCTCAAACAGGGGCCTAAACACCATATATTTT.

This clonotype was seen a handful of times. This chain joins TRBV11-2 and TRBJ2-5, with TRBD2 as a possible D gene (6 bases). The germline CDR1 and CDR2 sequences are SGHAT and FQNNGV. CDR3 length equals 14 residues. V dropped 5 bases and J dropped 5 bases, with 15 bases sitting between them. CDR3 residues: CASSLASPRETQYF. The CDR3 DNA sequence: TGTGCCAGCAGCCTAGCGAGTCCCAGGGAGACCCAGTACTTC.

J is TRBJ2-7 and V is TRBV7-8; TRBD1 agrees at 7 bases. Trimming cost V 0 bases and J 3 bases; bases outside gene matches: 11. Germline loops: CDR1 SGHVS, CDR2 FQNEAQ. The CDR3 covers 17 residues. The DNA of the CDR3 is TGTGCCAGCAGCTTAGCGTTCGACAGGGTAACGCTCTACGAGCAGTACTTC. Protein sequence: CASSLAFDRVTLYEQYF.

This clonotype came up a few times. The rearrangement uses TRBV10-3 and TRBJ2-7; 9 bases line up with TRBD2. Germline CDR1 and CDR2: ENHRY and SYGVKD. This CDR3 has 22 amino acids. Germline trimming cut 7 bases from V and 1 base from J; bases unmatched to any gene: 29. CDR3 sequence: CAIMGALAGGSDPITPSYEQYF. CDR3 bases: TGTGCCATCATGGGGGCTTTGGCGGGAGGGTCGGATCCGATCACGCCGTCCTACGAGCAGTACTTC.

The rearrangement joins TRBV28 to TRBJ2-4, with 9 bases that match TRBD1. The CDR3 consists of 15 residues. With V trimmed by 5 bases and J by 13 bases, 15 bases remained unmatched. The germline V gene encodes CDR1 MDHEN and CDR2 SYDVKM. The CDR3 protein is CASSSLTGGSYAQYF. As DNA, the CDR3 is TGTGCCAGCAGTAGTCTGACAGGGGGTTCCTACGCGCAGTACTTC.

This clonotype was recorded a few times. The chain carries TRBV20-1 and TRBJ2-5; 9 bases match TRBD1. The germline V gene encodes CDR1 DFQATT and CDR2 SNEGSKA (reference sequence). The CDR3 totals 15 residues. V trimming: 0 bases; J trimming: 1 base; junction bases outside the gene matches: 3. CDR3 nucleotide sequence: TGCAGTGCTAGAGAACGACAGGGGGGCCAAGAGACCCAGTACTTC. Residues: CSARERQGGQETQYF.

The chain has TRBV5-1 and TRBJ1-2; D might be TRBD1 (6 bases). The V end lost 4 bases, the J end lost 4 bases, and 14 bases lay between the germline ends. The CDR3 covers 14 residues. Germline V lookup: CDR1 SGHRS, CDR2 YFSETQ. This CDR3 reads CASSLDRDTYGYTF. The CDR3 DNA reads TGCGCCAGCAGCCTAGACCGGGACACCTATGGCTACACCTTC.

The chain combines TRBV9 with TRBJ2-7; tentative D call: TRBD1 (5 bases). The germline V and J ends were trimmed by 0 bases and 7 bases, with 14 bases remaining between them. The CDR3 contains 14 residues. CDR1 is SGDLS and CDR2 is YYNGEE in the germline V gene. CDR3 in DNA: TGTGCCAGCAGCGTAGAACAGGTTTACAATGAGCAGTACTTC. Protein: CASSVEQVYNEQYF. Looking up the rest from reference TRBV9 and TRBJ2-7 gives the full variable domain: DSGVTQTPKHLITATGQRVTLRCSPRSGDLSVYWYQQSLDQGLQFLIQYYNGEERAKGNILERFSAQQFPDLHSELNLSSLELGDSALYFCASSVEQVYNEQYFGPGTRLTVT.

This clonotype was counted a few times. The CDR3 loop reads CASSQGLAGGLSQYF. The CDR3 bases are TGCGCCAGCAGCCAGGGACTAGCGGGAGGCCTTAGCCAGTATTTT. J is TRBJ2-3 and V is TRBV5-1; TRBD2 aligns across 15 bases. V was pared by 4 bases and J by 12 bases, with 9 bases of the junction left unmatched. The CDR3 loop spans 15 amino acids. Germline loops: CDR1 SGHRS, CDR2 YFSETQ.

The rearrangement joins TRBV28 to TRBJ1-1; D unresolved. The CDR3 runs 12 residues. CDR1 and CDR2 from the germline V gene are MDHEN and SYDVKM. V lost 2 bases to trimming and J lost 11 bases, with 12 bases between them. The CDR3 loop is CASSLIEGAAFF. The CDR3 DNA reads TGTGCCAGCAGTTTAATTGAGGGCGCGGCTTTCTTT.

Comment on this clonotype: One junction end does not reproduce the germline sequence, and a read error may be involved. The rearrangement uses TRBV5-1 and TRBJ1-1; TRBD1 might be the D (6 bases). The CDR3 has 15 residues. Germline V gene sequence: CDR1 SGHRS, CDR2 YFSETQ. CDR3 in amino acids: CVSSLGPSGASEAFF. CDR3 coding DNA: TGCGTCAGCAGCTTGGGCCCTTCAGGGGCATCTGAAGCTTTCTTT.

The chain has TRBV7-8 and TRBJ1-4; D is uncertain. This CDR3 contains 16 residues. The germline V gene encodes CDR1 SGHVS and CDR2 FQNEAQ. V lost 5 bases to trimming and J lost 4 bases, with 17 bases between them. CDR3 residues: CASSHTGPLDNEKLFF. CDR3 coding DNA: TGTGCCAGCAGCCACACCGGGCCCTTAGATAATGAAAAACTGTTTTTT.

This clonotype was seen a handful of times. V is TRBV27 and J is TRBJ1-2; D unclear. Germline V gives CDR1 MNHEY, CDR2 SMNVEV (reference sequence). There are 14 residues in the CDR3. Between the trimmed V and J ends, which lost 2 bases and 0 bases, there was a span of 7 bases. CDR3 residues: CASSLGIANYGYTF. In DNA, the CDR3 is TGTGCCAGCAGTTTAGGGATAGCTAACTATGGCTACACCTTC.

As for this clonotype: A junction end diverges from the germline sequence, so it may reflect a read error. The chain is built from TRBV20-1 and TRBJ2-2, with D perhaps matching TRBD2 (6 bases). Germline lookup yields CDR1 DFQATT and CDR2 SNEGSKA (reference sequence). The CDR3 has 14 residues. The CDR3 loop is CSARRGSGTWELFF. In DNA form, the CDR3 reads TGCAGTGCCAGACGGGGGAGTGGCACCTGGGAGCTGTTTTTT.

This clonotype appeared a few times. The rearrangement joins TRBV6-6 to TRBJ2-7, with D perhaps being TRBD1 or TRBD2 (5 bases each). CDR1 is MNHNY, CDR2 SVGAGI, per germline (reference sequence). The CDR3 length is 15 residues. Trimming cost V 0 bases and J 1 base, with 10 bases left between them. This CDR3 is CASSYSGVVSYEQYF. The CDR3 DNA sequence: TGTGCCAGCAGTTACTCGGGGGTGGTTTCCTACGAGCAGTACTTC.

In its sample, this clonotype was seen a few times. The rearrangement links TRBV3-1 to TRBJ2-7; D is unclear. The CDR3 length is 12 residues. Germline lookup yields CDR1 LGHDT and CDR2 YNNKEL (reference sequence). Between the trimmed V and J ends, which lost 1 base and 6 bases, there was a span of 7 bases. CDR3: CASSQVPLEQYF. As DNA, the CDR3 is TGTGCCAGCAGCCAAGTCCCTCTCGAGCAGTACTTC.

CDR3 region: CASSFGWRTNTEAFF. CDR3 in DNA: TGTGCCAGCAGCTTCGGGTGGAGGACTAACACTGAAGCTTTCTTT. The chain combines TRBV7-2 with TRBJ1-1; D is ambiguous. CDR3 length: 15 amino acids. Trimming removed 3 bases from V and 2 bases from J, with 13 bases in between. CDR1 and CDR2 from the germline V gene are SGHTA and FQGNSA.

V is TRBV6-1 and J is TRBJ2-7; 9 bases are a match to TRBD2. The CDR3 totals 15 residues. Trimming took 3 bases from V and 7 from J; bases not matched to a gene: 10. Germline V gene lookup returns CDR1 MNHNS and CDR2 SASEGT. The CDR3, as DNA: TGTGCCAGCAGTGACAGCGGGGGGCCTTACAATGAGCAGTACTTC. Protein product: CASSDSGGPYNEQYF.

This rearrangement joins TRBV20-1 to TRBJ2-1; D unresolved. The V gene lost 4 bases and the J gene lost 3 bases, with 7 bases spanning the gap. Germline V CDR1 and CDR2: DFQATT, SNEGSKA (reference sequence). The length of the CDR3 is 12 residues. The CDR3 bases are TGCAGTGCTATGCCCTTCTACAATGAGCAGTTCTTC. Translation gives CSAMPFYNEQFF.

J is TRBJ2-7 and V is TRBV20-1, with D maybe TRBD1 (5 bases). V lost 2 bases and J lost 1, with 9 bases in between. This CDR3 contains 13 residues. Germline assignment: CDR1 DFQATT and CDR2 SNEGSKA (reference sequence). The CDR3 DNA follows: TGCAGTGCTAGAAGGGCAGGGTCCTACGAGCAGTACTTC. It specifies CSARRAGSYEQYF.

This sequence joins TRBV11-3 and TRBJ2-1; TRBD2 matches at 11 bases. After removal of 0 bases from V and 5 bases from J, the junction contained 3 bases not matched to a gene. Germline V gene lookup returns CDR1 SGHNT and CDR2 YENEEA. The CDR3 covers 16 residues. CDR3 residues: CASSLDGLAGHNEQFF. The CDR3 nucleotides read TGTGCCAGCAGCTTAGACGGACTAGCGGGCCACAATGAGCAGTTCTTC.

The J gene is TRBJ2-7, the V gene TRBV25-1; D gene ambiguous. The CDR3 length is 14 residues. Germline V lookup: CDR1 MGHDK, CDR2 SYGVNS. Trimming removed 2 bases from V and 6 bases from J, with 14 bases in between. CDR3 region: CASSETEASVEQYF. The CDR3 DNA is TGTGCCAGCAGTGAAACGGAAGCGTCCGTCGAGCAGTACTTC.

This clonotype has at least ten counts. The chain recombines TRBV4-2 with TRBJ1-2; TRBD1 is a possible D gene (6 bases). The germline V gene encodes CDR1 LGHNA and CDR2 YNFKEQ. Trimming took 0 bases from V and 4 from J, leaving 9 bases between them. The CDR3 has 14 amino acids. For the CDR3, the DNA is TGTGCCAGCAGCCAAGATTCCAGGGGCTATGGCTACACCTTC. It codes for CASSQDSRGYGYTF.

The chain employs TRBV7-2 and TRBJ1-2; TRBD1 might be the D (5 bases). This CDR3 is built from 15 residues. V lost 2 bases to trimming and J lost 0 bases, with 10 bases between them. Germline CDR1 SGHTA, CDR2 FQGNSA. The CDR3 sequence is CASSLSGVTNYGYTF. The CDR3 coding sequence is TGTGCCAGCAGCTTATCGGGGGTGACTAACTATGGCTACACCTTC.

The V and J genes are TRBV7-7 and TRBJ2-1; D is unresolved. With the DNA end fitting TRBJ2-7 better, the J assignment may be wrong. The germline V gene has CDR1 SSHAT and CDR2 FNYEAQ (reference sequence). This CDR3 has 14 residues. The CDR3 DNA reads as TGTGCCAGCAGCTTAGCGGCCGCGTCCAATGAGCAGTACTTC. This gives the protein CASSLAAASNEQYF.

The chain recombines TRBV5-1 with TRBJ2-3, with 7 bases aligning to TRBD2. CDR3 length equals 15 residues. Germline CDR1 and CDR2: SGHRS and YFSETQ. Losses at the gene ends were 0 bases for V and 5 bases for J; bases not matched to a gene: 6. The CDR3 DNA follows: TGCGCCAGCAGCTTGGATCCAGCGGGGTTAGATACGCAGTATTTT. Its protein product is CASSLDPAGLDTQYF.

CDR3 bases: TGCGCCAGCAGCCAAGACGGGAGACAGGGAGAAGAGACCCAGTACTTC. It encodes CASSQDGRQGEETQYF. The rearrangement uses TRBV4-1 and TRBJ2-5; D might be TRBD1 (7 bases). Between the trimmed V and J ends, which lost 0 bases and 3 bases, there was a span of 14 bases. This CDR3 is built from 16 residues. The germline V gene encodes CDR1 MGHRA and CDR2 YSYEKL.